Listed below are T cell receptor beta chains from one sample, sequenced in a study of blood T cell repertoires in COVID-19. Sequenced by immunoSEQ multiplex PCR; TCRdb stores in-frame clones only, minus some. The data hold about 110,000 clones, with 75% to 85% observed a single time. The sequenced material came from peripheral blood. These receptors came from a man of 80 years or more with COVID-19, enrolled during active disease. The CDR3 runs from the conserved cysteine through the conserved F or W. A D gene is named only where the DNA matches it firmly. Rows give clone size only sometimes, using once, few, many, or a class for an expanded clone.

j_call,v_call,clone_size,d_call,cdr3_aa,cdr3_nt
TRBJ2-1,TRBV27,NA,NA,CASSLSRVNEQFF,TGTGCCAGCAGTTTAAGCAGGGTCAATGAGCAGTTCTTC
TRBJ1-4,TRBV29-1,NA,TRBD1,CSVRQGDEKLFF,TGCAGCGTTAGACAGGGAGATGAAAAACTGTTTTTT
TRBJ1-1,TRBV19,few,TRBD1,CASTYLGGAWTEAFF,TGTGCCAGTACCTATCTAGGGGGCGCATGGACTGAAGCTTTCTTT
TRBJ2-5,TRBV7-9,NA,TRBD2,CASSLGRERAETQYF,TGTGCCAGCAGCTTGGGGCGGGAGAGGGCAGAGACCCAGTACTTC
TRBJ1-2,TRBV7-8,NA,NA,CASSSDSGTYGYTF,TGTGCCAGCAGCTCGGACAGTGGTACCTATGGCTACACCTTC
TRBJ1-3,TRBV7-2,NA,NA,CASSLGLTGNTIYF,TGTGCCAGCAGCTTAGGGCTTACTGGAAACACCATATATTTT
TRBJ1-5,TRBV28,NA,TRBD1,CASSYRQGGSNQPQHF,TGTGCCAGCAGTTACCGACAGGGAGGAAGCAATCAGCCCCAGCATTTT
TRBJ2-7,TRBV28,NA,TRBD2,CASSLAGGLFDEQYF,TGTGCCAGCAGTTTGGCGGGAGGGCTCTTCGACGAGCAGTACTTC
TRBJ2-7,TRBV7-3,NA,NA,CASSSQGGGYEQYF,TGTGCCAGCAGCTCCCAGGGAGGGGGCTACGAGCAGTACTTC
TRBJ1-5,TRBV11-3,once,TRBD1,CASSLFIRDRQGHLNQPQHF,TGTGCCAGCAGCTTATTTATCAGAGACCGACAGGGACACCTTAATCAGCCCCAGCATTTT
TRBJ2-1,TRBV3-1/TRBV3-2,NA,TRBD1,CASSWTGGGNEQFF,TGTGCCAGCAGCTGGACAGGGGGCGGGAATGAGCAGTTCTTC
TRBJ2-5,TRBV2,NA,TRBD2,CASMASGGETQYF,TGTGCCAGCATGGCTAGCGGGGGGGAGACCCAGTACTTC
TRBJ2-5,TRBV28,few,NA,CASSFGPRGTQYF,TGTGCCAGCAGTTTCGGCCCCAGGGGGACCCAGTACTTC
TRBJ2-7,TRBV24-1,NA,NA,CATSDARLGSNEQYF,TGTGCCACCAGTGATGCCCGACTAGGGAGCAACGAGCAGTACTTC
TRBJ2-2,TRBV7-3,NA,TRBD2,CASSSGLADTGELFF,TGTGCCAGCAGCTCGGGACTAGCGGACACCGGGGAGCTGTTTTTT
TRBJ2-7,TRBV7-3,few,TRBD2,CASSTGTSAREQYF,TGTGCCAGCAGCACGGGCACTAGCGCCCGCGAGCAGTACTTC
TRBJ2-1,TRBV2,NA,NA,CASSEARIAQDNEQFF,TGTGCCAGCAGTGAAGCGCGGATAGCTCAAGACAATGAGCAGTTCTTC
TRBJ2-3,TRBV27,few,TRBD2,CASSLRGADTQYF,TGTGCCAGCAGTCTTCGGGGGGCAGATACGCAGTATTTT
TRBJ1-2,TRBV29-1,NA,TRBD1,CSVGPDRGYGYTF,TGCAGCGTTGGCCCCGACAGGGGATACGGCTACACCTTC
TRBJ2-2,TRBV11-2,NA,NA,CASSSTSSWGAGELFF,TGTGCCAGCAGCTCGACCTCCTCCTGGGGCGCCGGGGAGCTGTTTTTT
TRBJ2-1,TRBV5-1,NA,TRBD1,CASSRGQGLTEQFF,TGCGCCAGCAGCCGTGGACAGGGCCTCACTGAGCAGTTCTTC
TRBJ2-7,TRBV4-3,NA,NA,CASSQGPGNYEQYF,TGCGCCAGCAGCCAAGGTCCAGGGAACTACGAGCAGTACTTC
TRBJ1-5,TRBV19,NA,TRBD1,CASSPRDQGVGYQPQHF,TGTGCCAGTAGCCCAAGAGATCAGGGGGTAGGATATCAGCCCCAGCATTTT
TRBJ2-5,TRBV7-2,NA,TRBD1,CASRYGTGDGTQYF,TGTGCCAGCAGATACGGGACAGGGGATGGGACCCAGTACTTC
TRBJ2-2,TRBV7-2,NA,TRBD2,CASSLGGSGRSGELFF,TGTGCCAGCAGCTTAGGGGGTAGCGGGAGATCCGGGGAGCTGTTTTTT
TRBJ2-7,TRBV27,once,TRBD1,CASSIPGQGSKQYF,TGTGCCAGCAGTATTCCGGGACAGGGCTCCAAGCAGTACTTC
TRBJ1-2,TRBV4-1,few,TRBD1,CASSPRTGGNYGYTF,TGCGCCAGCAGCCCTCGGACAGGGGGAAACTATGGCTACACCTTC
TRBJ2-1,TRBV6-5,NA,TRBD2,CASTSPPGLAWVF,TGTGCCAGCACCTCACCCCCGGGACTAGCATGGGTCTTC
TRBJ2-7,TRBV19,NA,TRBD1,CASSVQGQGHSYEQYF,TGTGCCAGTAGTGTACAGGGACAGGGGCACTCCTACGAGCAGTACTTC
TRBJ2-5,TRBV18,few,TRBD2,CASSVGLAELQETQYF,TGTGCCAGCTCAGTTGGACTAGCGGAGCTCCAAGAGACCCAGTACTTC
TRBJ1-4,TRBV13,NA,TRBD1,CASSFFTGDATNEKLFF,TGTGCCAGCAGCTTTTTTACAGGGGATGCAACTAATGAAAAACTGTTTTTT
TRBJ1-3,TRBV9,NA,TRBD1,CASSEGQATGTIYF,TGTGCCAGCAGCGAGGGACAGGCCACCGGCACCATATATTTT
TRBJ1-5,TRBV3-1/TRBV3-2,NA,TRBD1,CASSMGQGAGQPQHF,TGTGCCAGCAGCATGGGACAGGGGGCTGGTCAGCCCCAGCATTTT
TRBJ2-5,TRBV4-1,NA,NA,CASSQERNTGSETQYF,TGCGCCAGCAGCCAAGAGAGGAACACGGGATCGGAGACCCAGTACTTC
TRBJ1-1,TRBV7-8,few,TRBD1,CASSNRDRGFF,TGTGCCAGCAGCAACCGGGACAGGGGTTTCTTT
TRBJ2-1,TRBV7-7,NA,TRBD2,CASSLSRTSGSEQFF,TGTGCTAGCAGCTTATCCCGGACTAGCGGGAGTGAGCAGTTCTTC
TRBJ1-2,TRBV7-2,NA,TRBD1,CASSFDRANYGYTF,TGTGCCAGCAGCTTCGACAGGGCTAACTATGGCTACACCTTC
TRBJ2-2,TRBV18,NA,NA,CASSSQTGTGELFF,TGTGCCAGCTCATCCCAGACAGGCACCGGGGAGCTGTTTTTT
TRBJ1-2,TRBV11-2,NA,NA,CASSLEGRGYGYTF,TGTGCCAGCAGCTTAGAGGGTCGCGGCTATGGCTACACCTTC
TRBJ2-7,TRBV7-2,NA,NA,CASSLSRVGNEQYF,TGTGCCAGCAGCTTAAGCAGGGTTGGAAACGAGCAGTACTTC
TRBJ2-5,TRBV7-9,NA,TRBD1,CASSLAGQGGETQYF,TGTGCCAGCAGCCTCGCTGGACAGGGCGGTGAGACCCAGTACTTC
TRBJ1-5,TRBV18,NA,NA,CASSGQSNQPQHF,TGTGCCAGCTCAGGACAGAGCAATCAGCCCCAGCATTTT
TRBJ2-7,TRBV4-2,NA,TRBD2,CASSPWTSAEYSSYEQYF,TGTGCCAGCAGCCCCTGGACTAGCGCCGAATATAGCTCCTACGAGCAGTACTTC